This record concerns one T cell receptor beta chain sequence. Its specificity is unknown. Trimming cost V 3 bases and J 4 bases; bases outside gene matches: 6. CDR3 length: 15 amino acids. From germline, CDR1 is GTSNPN and CDR2 SVGIG (reference sequence). TCRdb redid the calling of the RT-PCR reads with MiXCR, one entry per CDR3 protein. The sample includes roughly 570,000 distinct CDR3 sequences, roughly 15% seen only once; the top ten take around 10%. This record belongs to a study of response to subunit inactivated influenza vaccine. The study, taken as a whole, reports: Few new T cells, the authors suggested, are recruited by each seasonal influenza vaccination.

This sample comprised PBMCs from blood, obtained about 13 days after vaccination. The clonotype comes from a man over 45 who received an inactivated influenza vaccine. J is TRBJ2-1 and V is TRBV30; 10 bases align to TRBD2. As DNA, the CDR3 is TGTGCCTGGAGGTTAGCGGGAGGTTTTTACAATGAGCAGTTCTTC. It is translated as CAWRLAGGFYNEQFF.